These 12 T cell receptor beta chains were all obtained from the same sample, sequenced in a study of Ad26.COV2.S vaccination and SARS-CoV-2 variants. Treatment indicated: about 20 received Ad26.COV2.S at low or high dose, single or two shots; about 5 received placebo; per-sample allocation not given. All samples were drawn on day 63, counting from the first vaccine or placebo injection. Sequenced by immunoSEQ multiplex PCR; TCRdb stores in-frame clones only, minus some. The table has about 330,000 clones, about nine tenths seen once. This sample comprised peripheral blood, obtained in a trial of Ad26.COV2.S vaccine versus placebo. The receptor source for this set is a person aged 18-65 years who received the Ad26.COV2.S COVID-19 vaccine or a placebo.

The V gene is TRBV5-4, the J gene TRBJ1-2, with D possibly being TRBD1 (5 bases). The CDR3 runs 18 residues. Looked up from germline, CDR1 is SGHNT and CDR2 is YYREEE (reference sequence). The V end was cut by 4 bases, the J end by 0 bases, with 22 bases between. Here the CDR3 DNA reads TGTGCCAGCAGCCATTCCATCGGGGGGGTCTATACTAACTATGGCTACACCTTC. Translated, it gives CASSHSIGGVYTNYGYTF.

The V gene is TRBV30, the J gene TRBJ2-1; maybe TRBD2 (5 bases). This CDR3 contains 18 residues. Germline V lookup: CDR1 GTSNPN, CDR2 SVGIG (reference sequence). With 1 base removed from V and 0 bases from J, the gap between germline ends came to 19 bases. The DNA of the CDR3 is TGTGCCTGGAGTGGGCTAGCCCCCACCCCTAGCTCCTACAATGAGCAGTTCTTC. This gives the protein CAWSGLAPTPSSYNEQFF.

V and J are TRBV6-2 or TRBV6-3 and TRBJ2-7; 8 bases are a match to TRBD2. The V gene end was trimmed by 3 bases and the J gene end by 7 bases; junction bases not matched to a gene: 5. The CDR3 runs 13 residues. CDR1 is MNHEY, CDR2 SVGEGT, per germline. The CDR3 nucleotides are TGTGCCAGCAGTTATACGACTAGCGTTGAGCAGTACTTC. Protein product: CASSYTTSVEQYF.

V gene TRBV27 combines with J gene TRBJ1-1, with D unresolved. In germline, CDR1 is MNHEY, CDR2 SMNVEV (reference sequence). The length of the CDR3 is 13 residues. The ends were cut back, 5 bases at V and 4 bases at J, with 11 bases in the middle. This CDR3 reads CASSERRSTEAFF. In DNA form, the CDR3 reads TGTGCCAGCAGTGAGCGTCGAAGCACTGAAGCTTTCTTT.

In its sample, this clone was seen once. The V call is TRBV13, the J call TRBJ1-1; D gene uncertain. The CDR3 runs 13 residues. Germline V CDR1 and CDR2: PRHDT, FYEKMQ (reference sequence). V lost 3 bases and J 0 bases, leaving 5 bases between the germline ends. The CDR3 is CASSLELNTEAFF. CDR3 coding DNA: TGTGCCAGCAGCTTGGAACTGAACACTGAAGCTTTCTTT.

The chain joins TRBV19 to TRBJ2-5; the match to TRBD2 covers 7 bases. Germline loops: CDR1 LNHDA, CDR2 SQIVND (reference sequence). The V gene end was trimmed by 4 bases and the J gene end by 1 base; junction bases not matched to a gene: 6. The CDR3 has 15 residues. The CDR3 reads CASSRWEGAQETQYF. The DNA for the CDR3 is TGTGCCAGTAGTAGGTGGGAGGGAGCCCAAGAGACCCAGTACTTC.

The chain carries TRBV27 and TRBJ2-1, with TRBD2 identical over 12 bases. Germline trimming cut 6 bases from V and 7 bases from J; bases unmatched to any gene: 25. This CDR3 contains 21 residues. The V gene's germline CDR1 is MNHEY and CDR2 SMNVEV (reference sequence). Here the CDR3 reads CASRFLAGGTSFSLRRNEQFF. For the CDR3, the DNA is TGTGCCAGCAGGTTCCTAGCGGGGGGGACGAGTTTTTCCCTCAGGCGGAATGAGCAGTTCTTC.

V and J are TRBV2 and TRBJ2-3; D is unresolved. CDR1 SNHLY and CDR2 FYNNEI come from the germline V gene. The CDR3 is 12 residues long. The V end was cut by 4 bases, the J end by 7 bases, with 9 bases between. CDR3 loop: CASSGPAHTQYF. CDR3 coding DNA: TGTGCCAGCAGTGGGCCCGCCCATACGCAGTATTTT.

CDR3: CASSPSDGLGPFYNEKLFF. The CDR3 region has the DNA TGTGCCAGTAGTCCATCGGACGGGCTGGGGCCCTTTTATAATGAAAAACTGTTTTTT. V is TRBV19 and J is TRBJ1-4, with a weak D call TRBD1 (5 bases). Germline V gene lookup returns CDR1 LNHDA and CDR2 SQIVND (reference sequence). This CDR3 contains 19 residues. The V end was cut by 5 bases, the J end by 4 bases, with 26 bases between.

V is TRBV18 and J is TRBJ1-1; tentative D call: TRBD1 (6 bases). The CDR3 runs to 13 residues. The ends were cut back, 5 bases at V and 4 bases at J, with 11 bases in the middle. Germline V gene data show CDR1 as KGHSH and CDR2 as LQKENI. CDR3 DNA sequence: TGTGCCAGCTCAACGGGGGCACGCACTGAAGCTTTCTTT. Protein sequence: CASSTGARTEAFF. Drawing the rest from reference TRBV18 and TRBJ1-1, the complete variable domain is NAGVMQNPRHLVRRRGQEARLRCSPMKGHSHVYWYRQLPEEGLKFMVYLQKENIIDESGMPKERFSAEFPKEGPSILRIQQVVRGDSAAYFCASSTGARTEAFFGQGTRLTVV.

The chain uses TRBV6-2 or TRBV6-3 and TRBJ2-7; TRBD1 matches at 10 bases. The CDR3 totals 16 residues. Germline assignment: CDR1 MNHEY and CDR2 SVGEGT. The junction had 5 bases not matched to a gene; V was cut back by 2 bases and J by 1 base. CDR3: CASSYLRDRGSYEQYV. The CDR3 nucleotides read TGTGCCAGCAGTTACCTCCGGGACAGGGGATCCTACGAGCAGTACGTC.

The V call is TRBV18, the J call TRBJ1-2; 8 nucleotides align to TRBD1. Germline values: CDR1 KGHSH, CDR2 LQKENI. The CDR3 covers 17 residues. Trimming took 2 bases from V and 6 from J; bases not matched to a gene: 14. DNA of the CDR3: TGTGCCAGCTCACCAGGATCGACAGGGGCGCCCGGGGATGGCTACACCTTC. This codes for CASSPGSTGAPGDGYTF. The full variable domain, rest sourced from reference TRBV18 and TRBJ1-2, is NAGVMQNPRHLVRRRGQEARLRCSPMKGHSHVYWYRQLPEEGLKFMVYLQKENIIDESGMPKERFSAEFPKEGPSILRIQQVVRGDSAAYFCASSPGSTGAPGDGYTFGSGTRLTVV.